This TCR beta chain was profiled in a study of blood T cell repertoires in COVID-19 (dated by TCRdb to the early 2020s). As for the study more broadly: Samples from collaborators originated in the United States, Italy and Spain and spanned both the acute and convalescent phases of COVID-19. Samples came from the ongoing ImmuneRACE study (first 160 participants) plus 1,254 subjects from 6 global collaborators. Subjects who had been exposed to COVID-19, were actively infected with it, or had recovered from it provided the deeply sampled blood TCRbeta repertoires that made up the dataset. The repertoires were made available in a free public database intended to serve as a resource for research on the immune response to SARS-CoV-2. The material from the prospective study consisted of cDNA or gDNA derived from T cells, B-cell-depleted T cells, or PBMCs. Sample metadata almost always included a de-identified subject ID, COVID-19 status, age in years and sex. Where HLA class I and class II types were available, the types were taken from metadata supplied by the sample provider, not from assay-based typing.

Overall study results and their limits: How much clinical and demographic metadata was included differed by source and by participant, and the metadata was provided uncurated.

TCRbeta CDR3 regions were amplified from genomic DNA by means of the immunoSEQ Assay, a bias-controlled multiplex PCR. The study's processing was this. Nucleated cell counts per sample were estimated from amplification of reference gene primers within the assay. To quantify the absolute abundance of each unique TCRbeta CDR3 rearrangement, sequence reads were collapsed and filtered. For each sample, productive Simpson clonality was calculated as the square root of Simpson's diversity index across productive rearrangements. TCRdb stores this immuneACCESS table with in-frame sequences only. Part of the clones is absent; in the studies checked, under half of the shortfall reflects unresolved V genes, and no reason is known for the rest. D and trimming were read from the DNA, whereas the V and J calls and clone size are those reported in that table. The sample data list 350,000 to 450,000 clones, and about 88% of these were observed just once. Approximately 1.5% of the sample comes from the top ten.

Participants in the prospective study were enrolled through a virtual design, were aged 18 to 89 years, and lived in under 25 United States geographic areas. In the prospective study, cohorts were assigned on the basis of participant-reported clinical history obtained from a screening survey and a study questionnaire. Exposed participants were defined as having been in contact with someone with a PCR-confirmed or clinician-diagnosed COVID-19 case within 2 weeks of study entry. Mobile phlebotomists in the prospective study collected whole blood, serum and a nasopharyngeal or oropharyngeal swab from every participant. Prospective study participants could optionally give additional blood draws and questionnaires over a roughly 2-month period. Before DNA extraction, blood samples from the prospective study were shipped at room temperature or frozen. The germline V gene yields MDHEN for CDR1 and SYDVKM for CDR2. The CDR3 measures 15 amino acids from cysteine to phenylalanine. Only CDR3 DNA remains: 45 bases, in frame from the first base. Relative to germline, V is 1 base shorter and J is 4 bases shorter, with 11 bases between their ends.

As to this clone: Its antigen is still unknown. There are no base qualities to consult, and no much larger clone falls within one base.

The receptor was isolated from a woman between 18 and 30 years old who had been exposed to COVID-19. The chain couples TRBV28 to TRBJ1-5; a confident D gene designation cannot be given. Sequenced material: PBMCs or T cells enriched from blood (not recorded which). At the DNA level, the sequence is TGTGCCAGCAGTTTATTGGGCTCGGGAAATCAGCCCCAGCATTTT. Translated, this gives CASSLLGSGNQPQHF.